One sample yielded the 2 T cell receptor beta chains listed below, sequenced in a study of T-cell memory formation after mild COVID-19. Via MiXCR, TCRdb re-called the 5' RACE reads, giving one row per CDR3 protein. Here the sample spans hundreds of thousands of distinct CDR3 sequences, more than 20% being singletons. The specimen was PBMCs or a T cell subset sorted from them (not recorded which). Receptors originate from an adult woman who had mild COVID-19 (a few samples of this study predate the infection). Cell type and time point are not known.

This clonotype has only a few counts. The chain couples TRBV29-1 to TRBJ2-2; D perhaps matches TRBD1 (6 bases). This CDR3 contains 14 residues. Deletions cut 6 bases from V and 1 base from J, with 12 bases between. Germline V lookup: CDR1 SQVTM, CDR2 ANQGSEA. Here the CDR3 DNA reads TGCAGCGTGGGAACAGGGCAGAACACCGGGGAGCTGTTTTTT. Residues: CSVGTGQNTGELFF.

The sample holds a few counts of this clonotype. CDR3 coding DNA: TGTGCCAGCAGCTTAGGGGTGGGAGTGGTCTACGAGCAGTACTTC. This translates into CASSLGVGVVYEQYF. V and J are TRBV7-2 and TRBJ2-7, with D perhaps matching TRBD2 (5 bases). This CDR3 contains 15 residues. CDR1 SGHTA and CDR2 FQGNSA come from the germline V gene. Trimming left V 1 base short and J 3 bases short, with 13 bases between.